This TCR beta chain originates from a study of cytomegalovirus exposure and HLA in healthy donors (dated by TCRdb to about 2017). Regarding the complete study: In an earlier analysis of under 600 of the donors, about 260 Gb of sequence data and 95 million to 130 million unique TCR beta sequences from 150 million to 200 million T cells were reported. An early release that covered about 640 HLA-typed donors contained approximately 320 gigabases of sequencing data and roughly 84 million unique TCR sequences. The genetic ancestry cluster associated with self-reported Caucasian donors included 81% of the approximately 410 genotyped donors. The aim of the study was to test whether cataloging public T cell receptors could identify signatures of past pathogen exposure. The study profiled the T cell repertoires of around 700 subjects by immunosequencing and related them to cytomegalovirus serostatus. In addition to the first cohort of roughly 700 subjects, a separate validation cohort of 130 or so different subjects was used. High-throughput TCR immunosequencing, statistical association of individual TCRs with disease status, and machine learning were combined to predict cytomegalovirus infection status. To study patterns of TCR occurrence, a later analysis re-analyzed previously published TCR beta repertoires from under 750 donors and added high-resolution HLA genotyping. In the later analysis, no new phenotypic data were used to find candidate immune exposures; instead, reliance was placed on TCR beta sequences and their occurrence across donors. To decide whether each TCR beta V gene segment behaved as functional or pseudogenic, an earlier analysis of several hundred of the donors relied on high-throughput TCR beta sequencing. Alongside the repertoire data, information on donor age, sex, ethnicity and CMV serostatus was compiled. A later genetic analysis used genome-wide SNP genotypes for about three fifths of the 666 donors, treating that subset as a discovery cohort. All discovery cohort repertoires had been generated on a single sequencing platform. Both class I and class II loci were covered by HLA typing, at four-digit resolution. Typing coverage varied by locus: roughly 629-640 donors for A, B, C, DRB1 and DQB1; 522 for DQA1; 606 for DPA1; 400 to 480 for DPB1. Because of strong linkage in the cohort, roughly five DR-DQ haplotypes were treated as single units for association and clustering. Among some 400 genotyped donors of the cohort, an average of about 240,000 unique TCR beta nucleotide sequences were sequenced per donor, 15% to 20% of them non-productive. Paper-wide results and their limitations: Most CMV-associated TCR beta chains appeared to be HLA-restricted in a later analysis, and the HLA associations seemed to be driven largely by CMV exposure. In an earlier analysis of 587 of the donors, most TCR beta V segments appeared in productive rearrangements about 87% or about 30% of the time, broadly matching IMGT annotations. When HLA alleles, especially DR and DQ, strongly co-occurred, attributing TCR associations to individual alleles was difficult. Correlated functional status among segregating V segments might reflect linkage disequilibrium, but an unknown experimental factor could not be ruled out. The classifier was reported to diagnose cytomegalovirus status with high specificity and sensitivity in both the original and validation cohorts. The earlier analysis of about 600 of the donors excluded some 16 rarely observed V segments, including chromosome 9 orphons, because counts were too low. A later genetic analysis associated a missense DCLRE1C variant with V-gene and J-gene trimming of TCR beta chains, and an independent cohort replicated the association. A cluster of highly shared sequence variants was judged likely to represent a technical artifact of the sequencing pipeline. In the study, some 180 TCR beta chains were listed as associated with cytomegalovirus. HLA typing was unavailable for some donors at each locus, so association tests used only the typed subset. A later analysis reported that several top co-occurrence clusters appeared linked to parvovirus B19, influenza, CMV and Epstein-Barr virus. A later genetic analysis reported fewer N-insertions in productive TCRs among donors in an Asian-associated ancestry cluster than the roughly 640-donor mean. Specific HLA alleles were associated with more than 15,000 TCR beta sequences at a false discovery rate of 0.05 in a later analysis. The cohort was sequenced for TCR beta chains only, and without alpha or paired-chain data the features that could be detected were limited. In vitro tests confirmed that a few of the cytomegalovirus-associated TCR beta chains recognize cytomegalovirus antigens. In a later analysis, HLA-associated TCR beta chains were found to be more clonally expanded and to have lower generation probabilities than equally common non-associated chains. According to the authors, the approach could potentially be generalized to other disease states and immunological phenotypes. A further reported finding was that TCR beta sequences accurately predicted the HLA-A and HLA-B alleles for most subjects in the first cohort. Presence/absence analyses assumed roughly uniform sequencing depth across donors, an assumption that may not hold. According to a later analysis, TCR association rates differed among HLA loci, with DRB1 alleles showing the most associated TCRs and HLA-C alleles showing the fewest. The only immune exposure information available for the cohort was CMV serostatus. Most TCR sequences were observed very rarely across donors, whereas some public TCRs were present in many individuals.

With regard to this clone: The antigen this receptor binds is unknown. The record has no base qualities; no much larger clone is one base away.

The cohort consisted of 600 or so healthy bone marrow donors. All cohort members were sampled while nominally healthy, although unrecorded immune exposures were likely present. The donor was CMV seronegative and belonged to the group of around 350 seronegative cohort members. A peripheral blood sample was collected from each donor, and TCR beta sequencing was performed on peripheral blood mononuclear cells. Genomic DNA was extracted from the blood cell samples with the Qiagen DNeasy Blood Extraction Kit. The protocol used for the library was the immunoSEQ multiplex PCR assay. For the multiplex PCR, a mixture combining 60 forward primers for TCR Vbeta segments and 13 reverse primers for TCR Jbeta segments was used. Amplification of the CDR3 region of rearranged TCR beta genes was performed with a multiplex PCR assay on genomic DNA. The Illumina HiSeq System was used to sequence the amplified TCR beta libraries as 87-base-pair reads. In the original analysis: In a later analysis, tens of millions of unique TCR beta chains were counted across the approximately 620 repertoires, and approximately 11 million of these chains were shared by at least two donors. A nearest-neighbor algorithm error-corrected the raw reads and collapsed the reads into unique sequences, merging closely related sequences to remove PCR and sequencing errors. V, D and J gene segments were assigned by aligning CDR3 sequences to IMGT reference sequences. For a sequence to be retained, a match of at least six nucleotides to both a V gene segment and a J gene segment was required. Rearrangements were classified as productive when the CDR3 lacked stop codons and remained in frame with V and J, and all other rearrangements were classified as non-productive. Following IMGT convention, CDR3 was defined as the stretch from the second conserved V-encoded cysteine to the conserved J-encoded phenylalanine. In an earlier analysis of around 570 of the donors, sequences lacking an unambiguous match to a single V gene segment were excluded. An earlier analysis of a few hundred of the donors called V segments functional above 56.7% productive rearrangements and segregating when the between-donor standard deviation exceeded 5%. To diagnose cytomegalovirus status from the catalog of TCR beta chain sequences, a statistical classification framework was built. In a later analysis, TCR nucleotide sequences were compared against IMGT/GENE-DB human TR gene sequences so that V and J genes could be assigned. In a later analysis, CDR3 sequences and most-parsimonious VDJ recombination scenarios were assigned using the TCRdist pipeline. A later analysis defined each TCR beta chain by its CDR3 amino acid sequence plus V-gene family, and excluded reads lacking a unique V-gene family. To address suspected cross-contamination and a sequencing artifact, a later analysis removed some 620 highly shared, low-generation-probability nucleotide sequences. In a later analysis, a clonal expansion index for each public chain was calculated from normalized within-repertoire ranks of inferred template counts. Generation probabilities in a later analysis came from a VDJ recombination model fitted to out-of-frame rearrangements, and those results were checked against IGoR. Hypergeometric tests were used in a later analysis to score TCR-TCR, TCR-HLA and TCR-CMV co-occurrence, with a repertoire-size bias correction applied to the TCR pairs. A later analysis estimated false discovery rates by permuting HLA or CMV assignments 20 times. A later analysis grouped co-occurring TCRs with DBSCAN, adding TCRdist sequence similarity when clustering within HLA-allele-positive subsets. Repertoires with fewer than 30,000 or more than 120,000 public chains were left out of co-occurrence clustering, as were five repertoires with anomalous nucleotide sharing. As stored in TCRdb, this immuneACCESS dataset retains in-frame rearrangements with V and J assigned. A fraction of the clones does not appear; measured against another copy, unresolved V genes explain less than half of the discrepancy, and the remainder lacks a known reason. That table is the source of V, J and clone size, and D and trimming were worked out from the DNA. The sample contains around 130,000 clones, about 82% of them found a single time. The ten largest clones represent over 1% of the sample.

The sequence came from a boy younger than 18 in good health and CMV-seronegative. Material for sequencing was PBMCs.

CDR3 reads: CAWSVQAGPTDTQYF. In nucleotides, the sequence is TGTGCCTGGAGTGTACAAGCGGGACCTACAGATACGCAGTATTTT. The receptor chain draws on TRBV30 and TRBJ2-3, with 7 junctional bases fitting TRBD2. The germline V gene (reference sequence) specifies GTSNPN as CDR1 and SVGIG as CDR2. The CDR3 numbers 15 residues from cysteine through phenylalanine. Only the CDR3 portion is preserved as DNA: 45 bases, with reading frame beginning at the first base. Trimming removed 0 bases from V and 3 bases from J; the gene matches leave 6 bases unexplained.